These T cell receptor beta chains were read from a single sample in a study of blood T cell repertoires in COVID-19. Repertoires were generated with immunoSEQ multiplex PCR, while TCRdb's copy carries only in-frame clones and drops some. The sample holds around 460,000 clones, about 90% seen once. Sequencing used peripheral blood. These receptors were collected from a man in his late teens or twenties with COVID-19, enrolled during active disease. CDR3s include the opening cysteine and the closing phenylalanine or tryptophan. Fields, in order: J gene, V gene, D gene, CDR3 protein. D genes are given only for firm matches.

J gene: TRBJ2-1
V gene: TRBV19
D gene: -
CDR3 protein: CASSIETGAYNEQFF

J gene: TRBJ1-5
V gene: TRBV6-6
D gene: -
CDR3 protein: CASSSDGGSSQPQHF

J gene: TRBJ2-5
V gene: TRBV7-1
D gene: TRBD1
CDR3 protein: CASSSGTTRQGVGPKKFSEETQYF

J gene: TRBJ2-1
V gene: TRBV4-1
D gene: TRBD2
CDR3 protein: CASSQAAGTSASSYNEQFF

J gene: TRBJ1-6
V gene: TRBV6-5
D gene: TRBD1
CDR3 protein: CASSKKGQGNSPLHF

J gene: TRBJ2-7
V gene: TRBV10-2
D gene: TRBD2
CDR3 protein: CASSVGGRRNEQYF

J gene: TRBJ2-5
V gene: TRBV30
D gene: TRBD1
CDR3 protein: CAWSKGTGYRLGRETQYF

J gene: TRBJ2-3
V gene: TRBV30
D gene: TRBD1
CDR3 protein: CAWSSVGQGVSF

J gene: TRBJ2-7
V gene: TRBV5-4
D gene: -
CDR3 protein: CASRPTNSYEQYF

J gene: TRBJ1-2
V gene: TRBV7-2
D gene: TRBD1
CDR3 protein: CASSSNRGGYGYTF

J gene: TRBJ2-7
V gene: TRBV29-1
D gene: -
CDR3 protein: CSVGAGFYEQYF

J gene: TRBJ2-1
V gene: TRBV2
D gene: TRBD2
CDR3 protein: CASSSPLAASYNEQFF

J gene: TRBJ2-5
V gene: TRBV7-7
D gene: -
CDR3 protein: CASSPTVGFKETQYF

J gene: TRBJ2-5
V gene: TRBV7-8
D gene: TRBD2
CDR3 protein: CASSSLIWTSGAQETQYF

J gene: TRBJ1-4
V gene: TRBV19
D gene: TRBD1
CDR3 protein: CASNDRGRNEKLFF

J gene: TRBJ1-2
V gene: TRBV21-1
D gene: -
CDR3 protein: CASSKVRRGYDGYTF

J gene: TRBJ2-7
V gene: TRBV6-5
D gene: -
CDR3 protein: CASCRITPTSYEQYF

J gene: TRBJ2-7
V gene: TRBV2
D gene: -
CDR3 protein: CASSERQGRAYEQYF

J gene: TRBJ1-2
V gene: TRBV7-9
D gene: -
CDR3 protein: CASRLAEGYTF

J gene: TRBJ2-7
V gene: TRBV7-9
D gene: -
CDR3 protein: CASSSFGVYEQYF

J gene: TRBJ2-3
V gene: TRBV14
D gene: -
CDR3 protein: CASSHKAGTRTDTQYF

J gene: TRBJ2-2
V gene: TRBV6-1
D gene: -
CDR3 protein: CASSELVAAANTGELFF

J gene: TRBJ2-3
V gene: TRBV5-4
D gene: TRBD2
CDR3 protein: CASSLGLAIDTQYF

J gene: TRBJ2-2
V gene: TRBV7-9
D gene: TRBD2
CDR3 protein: CASSPLAGGTGELFF

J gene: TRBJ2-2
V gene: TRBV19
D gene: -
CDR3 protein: CASSGSSTGELFF

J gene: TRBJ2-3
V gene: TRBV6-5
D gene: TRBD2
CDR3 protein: CASSSPSGGTDTQYF

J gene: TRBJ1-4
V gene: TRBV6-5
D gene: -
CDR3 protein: CASNLGGTEEKLFF

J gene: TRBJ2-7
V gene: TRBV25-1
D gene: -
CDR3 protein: CASRRPNPPYEQYF

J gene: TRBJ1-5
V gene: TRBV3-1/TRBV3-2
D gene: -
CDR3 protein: CASSRQTNQPQHF

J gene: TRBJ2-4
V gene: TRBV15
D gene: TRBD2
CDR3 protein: CATSTQRGKNIQYF

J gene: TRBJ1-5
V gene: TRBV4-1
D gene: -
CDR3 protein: CASSTTDNQPQHF

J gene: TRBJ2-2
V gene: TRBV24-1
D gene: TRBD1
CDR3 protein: CATRQGHTGELFF

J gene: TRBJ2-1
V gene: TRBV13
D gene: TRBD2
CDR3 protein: CASSPTAGTSGDEQFF

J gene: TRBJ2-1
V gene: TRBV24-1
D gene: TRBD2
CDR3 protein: CATSASGLAGGDEQFF

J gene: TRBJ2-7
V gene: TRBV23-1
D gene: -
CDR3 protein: CASSQSPREGEQYF

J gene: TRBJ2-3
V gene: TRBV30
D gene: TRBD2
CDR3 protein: CAWKDSGRAWGTDTQYF